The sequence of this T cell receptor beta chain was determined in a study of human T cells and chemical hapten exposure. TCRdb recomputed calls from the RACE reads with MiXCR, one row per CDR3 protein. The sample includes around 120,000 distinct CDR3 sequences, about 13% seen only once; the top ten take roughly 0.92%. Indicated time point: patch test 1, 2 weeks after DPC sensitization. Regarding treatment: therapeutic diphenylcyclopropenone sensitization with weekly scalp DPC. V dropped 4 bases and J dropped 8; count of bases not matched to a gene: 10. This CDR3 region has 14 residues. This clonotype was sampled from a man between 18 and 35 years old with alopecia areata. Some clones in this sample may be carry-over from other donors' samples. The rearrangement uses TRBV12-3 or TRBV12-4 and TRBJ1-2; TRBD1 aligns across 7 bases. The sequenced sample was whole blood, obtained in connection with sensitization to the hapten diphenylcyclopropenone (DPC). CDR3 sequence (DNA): TGTGCCAGCAGTTCAACCGACAGGGTAGGCGGCTACACCTTC. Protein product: CASSSTDRVGGYTF.